This T cell receptor (beta chain) was captured in a study of blood T cells in healthy people across ages. Turning to this clonotype: The antigen is not known.

Study results and caveats: Donor CMV status, an unknown factor, possibly confounded changes in expanded clonotypes.

A second about 6 to 11 cycle PCR used barcoded and J-beta primers. One entry per CDR3 protein, called by TCRdb with MiXCR from the 5' RACE reads. In the table there are around 940,000 distinct CDR3 sequences, roughly 51% of which are singletons. Sequenced sample: blood. The clonotype originates from a woman in her sixties or seventies in good health.

CDR3 bases: TGCAGTGCCCCCGGCCTGGATACGCAGTATTTT. Translated, it gives CSAPGLDTQYF. V usage is TRBV20-1 and J usage is TRBJ2-3; D gene uncertain. V shed 6 bases and J shed 6 bases, with 10 bases lying between them. Germline CDR1 DFQATT, CDR2 SNEGSKA (reference sequence). The CDR3 contains 11 residues.